This T cell receptor (beta chain) was obtained from a study of T cell clonotyping in hematopoietic cell transplantation. The CDR3 runs to 15 residues. The junction had 12 bases not matched to a gene; V was cut back by 4 bases and J by 8 bases. The germline CDR1 and CDR2 sequences are MDHEN and SYDVKM. Described time point: recipient sample about 28 days before transplant, after cytoreduction. Blood collection times were about day -28 and days 30, 100, 180 posttransplant. Libraries were prepared by immunoSEQ multiplex PCR; TCRdb keeps only in-frame clonotypes and omits some of them. The data show 65,000 to 80,000 clones, less than 96% seen once.

The receptor's source is a woman aged 50 to 60 with acute myeloid leukemia. Some clones in this sample may be carry-over from other donors' samples. This sequence joins TRBV28 and TRBJ1-2, with 8 bases lining up with TRBD1. The specimen was peripheral blood mononuclear cells, collected before stem cell transplant. The CDR3 nucleotides are TGTGCCAGCAGTTCCCCATACCGGACAGGGAGCGGCTACACCTTC. Encoded protein: CASSSPYRTGSGYTF.